Listed here are 9 T cell receptor beta chains from one sample, sequenced in a study of regulatory T cells in long-lasting Graves disease. Researchers made TCR beta libraries by using iRepertoire HTBI primers and running Arm-PCR on CDR3 regions. Each CDR3 protein is one row after TCRdb ran MiXCR on the multiplex PCR reads. The sample consists of more than 450,000 distinct CDR3 sequences, about 17% of them appearing once. Time point indicated: newly diagnosed GD, antithyroid drugs for less than 3 months. From RNA extracted from PBMCs, the TCR library was made. Another study also made use of these data, one on T cells in Graves' hyperthyroidism and ophthalmopathy.

The material sequenced was peripheral blood mononuclear cells (PBMCs), taken at new diagnosis, from a patient treated with antithyroid drugs. All receptors derive from a middle-aged man with Graves disease.

As for this clonotype: This may stem from a read error, because a much larger clone lies one nucleotide away. The chain couples TRBV7-2 to TRBJ1-1, with 9 bases that match TRBD1. With 1 base clipped from V and 4 bases from J, the junction kept 7 bases outside the gene matches. The germline gives CDR1 SGHTA, CDR2 FQGNSA. The CDR3 spans 16 residues. The CDR3 spells CASSLEGQGLGTEAFF. CDR3 DNA sequence: TGTGCCAGCAGCTTAGAGGGACAGGGATTGGGCACTGAAGCTTTCTTT.

As regards this clonotype: Mismatch with germline at one junction end may stem from a read error. The CDR3 DNA follows: TGTGCCAGCAGACCCCGGGGGAGTAGCAATCAGCCCCGGCATTTT. It yields the protein CASRPRGSSNQPRHF. The V gene is TRBV6-2 or TRBV6-3, the J gene TRBJ1-5, with D maybe TRBD1 (5 bases). The germline V gene has CDR1 MNHEY and CDR2 SVGEGT. The CDR3 runs 15 residues.

A remark on this clonotype: A read error may be the cause here, since a much bigger clone is one base away. Likely a read error: the CDR3 ends without its conserved phenylalanine or tryptophan. The CDR3 sequence is CASRGLAGVNEQFS. The CDR3 region has the DNA TGCGCCAGCAGAGGACTAGCGGGAGTGAATGAGCAGTTCTCC. V usage is TRBV5-1 and J usage is TRBJ2-1; 13 bases fit TRBD2. Germline V CDR1 and CDR2: SGHRS, YFSETQ. The CDR3 is 14 amino acids. Germline trimming cut 5 bases from V and 7 bases from J; bases unmatched to any gene: 3.

CDR3 bases: TGTGCCAGCAGCACGACTAGCGGGAGGCTTCTGACCTACGAGCAGTACTTC. It yields the protein CASSTTSGRLLTYEQYF. The chain links TRBV7-8 to TRBJ2-7, with 13 bases aligning to TRBD2. The CDR3 spans 17 residues. Germline assignment: CDR1 SGHVS and CDR2 FQNEAQ. The junction had 9 bases not matched to a gene; V was cut back by 5 bases and J by 2 bases. The variable domain in full, completed from reference TRBV7-8 and TRBJ2-7, reads GAGVSQSPRYKVAKRGQDVALRCDPISGHVSLFWYQQALGQGPEFLTYFQNEAQLDKSGLPSDRFFAERPEGSVSTLKIQRTQQEDSAVYLCASSTTSGRLLTYEQYFGPGTRLTVT.

Worth noting for this clonotype: Without the conserved terminal phenylalanine or tryptophan, this CDR3 likely stems from a read error. The genes are TRBV7-2 and TRBJ2-1; 8 bases align to TRBD2. This CDR3 comprises 13 residues. In germline, CDR1 is SGHTA, CDR2 FQGNSA. Losses at the gene ends were 5 bases for V and 10 bases for J; bases not matched to a gene: 7. Here the CDR3 reads CASSPGLADEQFL. For the CDR3, the DNA is TGTGCCAGCAGCCCAGGACTAGCTGACGAGCAGTTCCTC.

The gene calls are TRBV29-1 and TRBJ2-5; no clear D gene. V shed 8 bases and J shed 1 base, with 11 bases lying between them. CDR1 and CDR2 from the germline V gene are SQVTM and ANQGSEA. This CDR3 has 12 amino acids. CDR3 DNA: TGCAGCATCGGACGGAGCCAAGAGACCCAGTACTTC. This gives the protein CSIGRSQETQYF.

Points on this clonotype: Possible read error: a much larger clone is one base away. The CDR3 end shows no conserved phenylalanine or tryptophan, and so a read error is likely. The chain is built from TRBV7-9 and TRBJ2-5; D ambiguous. CDR3 length: 12 residues. V gave up 5 bases and J gave up 7 bases, with 11 bases separating them. Looked up from germline, CDR1 is SEHNR and CDR2 is FQNEAQ (reference sequence). Here the CDR3 reads CASSPLGWTQYS. CDR3 sequence (DNA): TGTGCCAGCAGCCCTTTGGGGTGGACCCAGTACTCC.

This clonotype was seen a few times. V usage is TRBV5-1 and J usage is TRBJ2-1, with 8 bases matching TRBD2. The ends lost 1 base at V and 6 bases at J; junction bases unmatched: 9. The germline V gene encodes CDR1 SGHRS and CDR2 YFSETQ. The length of the CDR3 is 16 residues. In nucleotides, the CDR3 is TGCGCCAGCAGCTTGTTTCTTCCTAGCGGGCGCAATGAGCAGTTCTTC. Protein product: CASSLFLPSGRNEQFF.

This clonotype was detected ten times or more. The rearrangement links TRBV20-1 to TRBJ1-1, with D uncertain. V was shortened by 0 bases and J by 1 base, with 6 bases between the two germline ends. Germline-derived CDR1 and CDR2 are DFQATT and SNEGSKA (reference sequence). The CDR3 sequence is 13 residues long. The CDR3 DNA reads TGCAGTGCTAGAGATACGAGGAACACTGAAGCTTTCTTT. Protein sequence: CSARDTRNTEAFF.